This TCR beta chain was sequenced in a study of T cells in localized non-small cell lung cancer. Study-wide results and caveats: For the top 100 tumor clones, a median roughly 56 also appeared in adjacent lung. Uninvolved adjacent lung showed the highest T cell clonality, exceeding tumor.

This clone was counted between two and nine times. The antigen is not known. Germline V gene lookup returns CDR1 SGHKS and CDR2 YYEKEE (reference sequence). The V segment lost 3 bases and the J segment 4 bases; nucleotides outside the gene matches: 4. The CDR3 runs to 13 residues. Using immunoSEQ multiplex PCR, the repertoire was profiled, and TCRdb retains in-frame clones only, with some absent. This table holds roughly 27,000 clones, more than 85% found once. This chain links TRBV5-5 with TRBJ2-7; 7 positions match TRBD2. The sequence was obtained from a female donor over 55 with stage I lung adenocarcinoma. The source material was peripheral blood, sampled before any cancer treatment. The CDR3: CASSSFSGYEQYF. The CDR3 nucleotides are TGTGCCAGCAGCTCGTTTAGCGGGTACGAGCAGTACTTC.